Given below is one T cell receptor (beta chain) in context. This sample is drawn from a study of identical twins. TCRdb passed the 5' RACE reads through MiXCR, listing each CDR3 protein once. Here the sample spans roughly 700,000 distinct CDR3 sequences, around 8.3% being singletons. This CDR3 is built from 17 residues. Germline assignment: CDR1 SGHNT and CDR2 YENEEA. Trimming stripped 3 bases from V and 4 bases from J, with 20 bases between. This sample was also put to use in a study of yellow fever vaccine responses in identical twins.

This chain links TRBV11-3 with TRBJ2-3; unclear D gene. This TCR derives from a woman younger than 30 in good health. Material for sequencing was PBMCs. CDR3 coding DNA: TGTGCCAGCAGCTTGGGTACTGGCATGGGTAACGCAGATACGCAGTATTTT. Protein product: CASSLGTGMGNADTQYF.